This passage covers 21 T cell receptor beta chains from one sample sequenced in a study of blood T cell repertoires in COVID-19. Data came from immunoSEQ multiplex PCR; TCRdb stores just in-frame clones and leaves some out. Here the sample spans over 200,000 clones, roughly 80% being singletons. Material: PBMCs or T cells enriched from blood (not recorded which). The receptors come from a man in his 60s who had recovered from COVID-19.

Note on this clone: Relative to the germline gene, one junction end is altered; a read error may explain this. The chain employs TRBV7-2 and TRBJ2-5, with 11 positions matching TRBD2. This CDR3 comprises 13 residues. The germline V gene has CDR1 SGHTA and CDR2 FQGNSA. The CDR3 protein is CASSVAGGRTQYF. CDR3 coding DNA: TGTGCCAGCAGCGTAGCGGGGGGGAGGACCCAGTACTTC.

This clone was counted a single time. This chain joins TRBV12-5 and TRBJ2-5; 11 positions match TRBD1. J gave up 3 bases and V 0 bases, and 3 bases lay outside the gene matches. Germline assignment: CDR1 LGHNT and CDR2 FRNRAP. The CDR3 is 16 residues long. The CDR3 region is CASGLVLGQGEETQYF. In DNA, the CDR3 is TGTGCTAGTGGTTTGGTATTGGGACAGGGGGAAGAGACCCAGTACTTC.

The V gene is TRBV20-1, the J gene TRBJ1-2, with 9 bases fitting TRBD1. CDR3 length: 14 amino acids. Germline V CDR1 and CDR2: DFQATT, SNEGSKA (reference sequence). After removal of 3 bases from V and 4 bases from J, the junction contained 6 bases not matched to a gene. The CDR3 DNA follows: TGCAGTGCTAGTCGGACAGGGGTTAGCTATGGCTACACCTTC. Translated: CSASRTGVSYGYTF.

The CDR3 region is CATSRDTRAANSPLHF. The CDR3 bases are TGTGCCACCAGCAGAGATACTAGGGCAGCTAATTCACCCCTCCACTTT. The chain has TRBV15 and TRBJ1-6; no clear D gene. The CDR3 is 16 residues long. Per germline, CDR1 LNHNV and CDR2 YYDKDF (reference sequence). The ends were cut back, 0 bases at V and 6 bases at J, with 12 bases in the middle.

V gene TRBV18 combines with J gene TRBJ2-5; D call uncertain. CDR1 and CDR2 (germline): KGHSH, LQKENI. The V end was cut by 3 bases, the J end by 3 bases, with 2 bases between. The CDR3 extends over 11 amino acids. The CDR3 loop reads CASSPKETQYF. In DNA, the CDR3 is TGTGCCAGCTCACCTAAAGAGACCCAGTACTTC.

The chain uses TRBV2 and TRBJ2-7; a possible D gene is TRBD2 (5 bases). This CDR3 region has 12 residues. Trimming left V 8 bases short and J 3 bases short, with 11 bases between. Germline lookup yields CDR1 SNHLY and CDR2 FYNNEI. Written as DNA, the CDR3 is TGTGCCAGCTGGGAGAGGCTCTACGAGCAGTACTTC. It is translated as CASWERLYEQYF.

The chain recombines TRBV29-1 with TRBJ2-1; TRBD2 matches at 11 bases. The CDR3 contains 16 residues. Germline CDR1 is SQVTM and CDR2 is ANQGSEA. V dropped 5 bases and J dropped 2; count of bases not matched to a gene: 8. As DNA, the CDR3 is TGCAGCGTTTGGGTTGGACTAGCGGGTACCTACAATGAGCAGTTCTTC. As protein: CSVWVGLAGTYNEQFF.

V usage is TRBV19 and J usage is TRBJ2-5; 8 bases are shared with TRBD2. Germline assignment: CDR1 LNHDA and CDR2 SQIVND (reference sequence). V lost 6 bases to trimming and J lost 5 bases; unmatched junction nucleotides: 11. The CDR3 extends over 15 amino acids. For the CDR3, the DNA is TGTGCCAGTAGCCCCCCCGGGGGGGGTTTGGAGACCCAGTACTTC. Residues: CASSPPGGGLETQYF.

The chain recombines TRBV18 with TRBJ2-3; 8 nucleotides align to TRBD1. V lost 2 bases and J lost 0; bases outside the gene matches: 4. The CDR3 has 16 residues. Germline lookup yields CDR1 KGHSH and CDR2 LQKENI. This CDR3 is CASSPTGTGSTDTQYF. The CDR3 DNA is TGTGCCAGCTCACCAACCGGGACAGGAAGCACAGATACGCAGTATTTT.

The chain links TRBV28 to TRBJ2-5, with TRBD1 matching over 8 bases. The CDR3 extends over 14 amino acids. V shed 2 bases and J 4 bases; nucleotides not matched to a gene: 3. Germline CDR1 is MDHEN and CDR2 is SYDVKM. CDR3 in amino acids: CASSLAGGRETQYF. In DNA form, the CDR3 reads TGTGCCAGCAGTTTAGCAGGGGGCAGAGAGACCCAGTACTTC.

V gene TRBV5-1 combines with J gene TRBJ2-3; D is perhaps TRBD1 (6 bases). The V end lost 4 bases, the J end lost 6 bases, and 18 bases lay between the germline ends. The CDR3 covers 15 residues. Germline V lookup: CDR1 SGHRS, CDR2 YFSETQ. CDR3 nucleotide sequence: TGCGCCAGCAGCATTCCGGGACAAAGATTGGATACGCAGTATTTT. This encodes CASSIPGQRLDTQYF.

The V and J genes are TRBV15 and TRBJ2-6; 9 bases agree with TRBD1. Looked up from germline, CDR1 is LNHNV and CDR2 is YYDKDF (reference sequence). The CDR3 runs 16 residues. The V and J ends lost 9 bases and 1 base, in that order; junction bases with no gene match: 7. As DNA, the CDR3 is TGTGCCACTGGACCGGGACAGGGATCTGGGGCCAACGTCCTGACTTTC. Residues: CATGPGQGSGANVLTF.

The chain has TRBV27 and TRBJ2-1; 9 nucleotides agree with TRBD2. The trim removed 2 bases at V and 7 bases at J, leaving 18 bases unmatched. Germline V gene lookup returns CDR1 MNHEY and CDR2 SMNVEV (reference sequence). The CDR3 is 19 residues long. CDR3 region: CASSLLRGGAYEELNEQFF. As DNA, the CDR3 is TGTGCCAGCAGTTTACTCCGCGGGGGGGCCTATGAAGAGTTGAATGAGCAGTTCTTC.

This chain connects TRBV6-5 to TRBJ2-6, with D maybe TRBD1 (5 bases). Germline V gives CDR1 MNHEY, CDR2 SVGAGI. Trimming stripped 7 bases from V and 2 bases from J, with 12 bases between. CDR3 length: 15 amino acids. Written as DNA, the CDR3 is TGTGCCAGCACTTCAGGGATGGCTGGGGCCAACGTCCTGACTTTC. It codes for CASTSGMAGANVLTF.

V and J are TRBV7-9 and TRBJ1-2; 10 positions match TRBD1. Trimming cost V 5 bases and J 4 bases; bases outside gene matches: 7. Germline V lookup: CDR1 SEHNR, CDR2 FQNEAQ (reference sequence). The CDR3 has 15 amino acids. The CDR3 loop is CASSIVGTGAYGYTF. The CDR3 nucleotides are TGTGCCAGCAGCATAGTCGGGACAGGGGCCTATGGCTACACCTTC. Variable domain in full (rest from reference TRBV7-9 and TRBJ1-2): DTGVSQNPRHKITKRGQNVTFRCDPISEHNRLYWYRQTLGQGPEFLTYFQNEAQLEKSRLLSDRFSAERPKGSFSTLEIQRTEQGDSAMYLCASSIVGTGAYGYTFGSGTRLTVV.

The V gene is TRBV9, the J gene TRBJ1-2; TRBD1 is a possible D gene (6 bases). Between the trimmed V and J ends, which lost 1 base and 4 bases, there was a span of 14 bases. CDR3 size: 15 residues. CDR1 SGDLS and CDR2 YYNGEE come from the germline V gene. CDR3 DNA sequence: TGTGCCAGCAGCGTAACTGGACAGTCCCTCTATGGCTACACCTTC. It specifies CASSVTGQSLYGYTF.

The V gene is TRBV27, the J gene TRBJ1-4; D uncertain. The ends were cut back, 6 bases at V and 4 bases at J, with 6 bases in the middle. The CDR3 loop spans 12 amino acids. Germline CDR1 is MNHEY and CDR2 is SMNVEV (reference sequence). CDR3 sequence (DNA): TGTGCCAGCAGGGGGAGTAATGAAAAACTGTTTTTT. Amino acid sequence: CASRGSNEKLFF.

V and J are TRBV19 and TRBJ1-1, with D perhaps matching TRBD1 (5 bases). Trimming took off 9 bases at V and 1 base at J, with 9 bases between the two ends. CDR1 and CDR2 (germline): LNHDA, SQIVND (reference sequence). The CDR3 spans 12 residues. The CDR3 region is CASIGQNTEAFF. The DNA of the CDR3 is TGTGCCAGCATCGGACAGAACACTGAAGCTTTCTTT.

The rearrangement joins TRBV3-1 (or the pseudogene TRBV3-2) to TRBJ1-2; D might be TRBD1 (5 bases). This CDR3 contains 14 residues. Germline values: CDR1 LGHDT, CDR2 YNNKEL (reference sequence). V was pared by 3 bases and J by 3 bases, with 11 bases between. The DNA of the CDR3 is TGTGCCAGCAGCCAGAGGTGGGGGGACTATGGCTACACCTTC. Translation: CASSQRWGDYGYTF.

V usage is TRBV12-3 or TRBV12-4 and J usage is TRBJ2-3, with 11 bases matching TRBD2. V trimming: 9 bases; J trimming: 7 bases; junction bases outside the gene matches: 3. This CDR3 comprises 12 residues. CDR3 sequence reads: CASSGGAYTQYF. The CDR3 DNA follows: TGTGCCAGTAGCGGGGGGGCTTATACGCAGTATTTT.

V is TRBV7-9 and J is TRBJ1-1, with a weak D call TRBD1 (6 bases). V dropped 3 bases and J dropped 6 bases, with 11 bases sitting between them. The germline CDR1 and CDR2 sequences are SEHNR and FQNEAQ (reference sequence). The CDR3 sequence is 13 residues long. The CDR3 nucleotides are TGTGCCAGCAGCTTTGGGGGCAAGGCTGAAGCTTTCTTT. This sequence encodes CASSFGGKAEAFF.